The clone carrying this T cell receptor beta chain was seen repeatedly, ten times or more. Its antigen remains unidentified. This sample was included in a study of T cell repertoires in cytomegalovirus infection. Study as a whole: In public TCR beta signatures, there were indications of both CMV infection and matching HLA type. Study findings and constraints: HLA-C-restricted, CMV-specific TCR beta clonotypes were dominant ex vivo. Cumulative frequency (of public TCR beta family members) identified carriers of CMV plus the relevant HLA.

In TCRdb, the reads were re-called with MiXCR into one record per CDR3 protein. The table includes fewer than 550,000 distinct CDR3 sequences, 16% detected once. This CDR3 is built from 15 residues. The V gene's germline CDR1 is PRHDT and CDR2 FYEKMQ (reference sequence). Trimming stripped 5 bases from V and 0 bases from J, with 11 bases between. The sequence was collected from a human donor in good health (CMV status not recorded). Some clones in this sample may be carry-over from other donors' samples. Sequencing was done on a sample of CD8+ T cells from PBMCs. The J gene is TRBJ1-3, the V gene TRBV13; no firm D call. DNA of the CDR3: TGTGCCAGCAGCCCGGGCCTGAGCTCTGGAAACACCATATATTTT. Translation gives CASSPGLSSGNTIYF.